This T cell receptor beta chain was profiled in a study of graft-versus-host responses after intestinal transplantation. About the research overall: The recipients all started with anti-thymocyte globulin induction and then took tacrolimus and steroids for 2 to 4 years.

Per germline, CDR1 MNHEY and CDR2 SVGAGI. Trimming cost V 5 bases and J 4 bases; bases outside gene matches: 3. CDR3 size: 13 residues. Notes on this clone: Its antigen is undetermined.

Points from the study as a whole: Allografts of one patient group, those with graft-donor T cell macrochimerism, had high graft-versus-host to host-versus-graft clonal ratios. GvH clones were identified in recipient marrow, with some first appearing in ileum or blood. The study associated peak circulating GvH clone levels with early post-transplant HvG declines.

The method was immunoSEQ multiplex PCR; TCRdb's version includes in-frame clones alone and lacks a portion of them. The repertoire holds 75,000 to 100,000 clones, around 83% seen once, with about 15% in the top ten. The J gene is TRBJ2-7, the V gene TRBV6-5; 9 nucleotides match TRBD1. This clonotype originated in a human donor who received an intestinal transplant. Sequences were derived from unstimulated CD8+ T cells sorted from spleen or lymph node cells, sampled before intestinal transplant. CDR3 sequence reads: CASSTGTGYEQYF. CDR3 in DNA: TGTGCCAGCAGTACCGGGACAGGGTACGAGCAGTACTTC.